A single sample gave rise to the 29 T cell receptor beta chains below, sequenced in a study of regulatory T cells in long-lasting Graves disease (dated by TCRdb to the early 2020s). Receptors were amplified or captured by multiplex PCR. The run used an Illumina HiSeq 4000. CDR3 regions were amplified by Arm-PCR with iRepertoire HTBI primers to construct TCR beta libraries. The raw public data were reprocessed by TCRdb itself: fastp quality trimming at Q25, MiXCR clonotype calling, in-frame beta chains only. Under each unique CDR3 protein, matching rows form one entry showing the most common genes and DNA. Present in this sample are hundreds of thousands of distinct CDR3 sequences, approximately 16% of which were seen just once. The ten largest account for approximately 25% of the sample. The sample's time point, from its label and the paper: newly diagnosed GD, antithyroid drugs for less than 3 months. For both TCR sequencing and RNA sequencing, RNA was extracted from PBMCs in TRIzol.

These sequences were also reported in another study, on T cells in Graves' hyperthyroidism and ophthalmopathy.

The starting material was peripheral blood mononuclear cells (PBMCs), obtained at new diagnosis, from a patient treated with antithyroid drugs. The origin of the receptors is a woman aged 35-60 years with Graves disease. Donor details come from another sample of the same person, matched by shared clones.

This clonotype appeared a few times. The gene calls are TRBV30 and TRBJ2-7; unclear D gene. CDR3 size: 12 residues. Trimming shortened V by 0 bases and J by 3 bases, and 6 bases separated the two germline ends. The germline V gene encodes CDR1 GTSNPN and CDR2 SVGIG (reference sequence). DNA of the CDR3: TGTGCCTGGAGTGTAAGTGGCTACGAGCAGTACTTC. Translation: CAWSVSGYEQYF.

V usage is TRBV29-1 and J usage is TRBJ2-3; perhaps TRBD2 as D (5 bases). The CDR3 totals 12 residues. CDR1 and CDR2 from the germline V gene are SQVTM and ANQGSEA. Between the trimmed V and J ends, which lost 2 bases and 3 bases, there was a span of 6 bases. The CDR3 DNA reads TGCAGCGTTGAAAGAGGGACAGATACGCAGTATTTT. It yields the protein CSVERGTDTQYF.

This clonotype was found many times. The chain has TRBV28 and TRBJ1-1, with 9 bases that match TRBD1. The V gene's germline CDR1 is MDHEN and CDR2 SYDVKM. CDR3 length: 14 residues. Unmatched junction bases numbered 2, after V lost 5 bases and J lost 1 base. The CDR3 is CASSTGGQNTEAFF. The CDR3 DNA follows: TGTGCCAGCAGTACAGGGGGCCAGAACACTGAAGCTTTCTTT.

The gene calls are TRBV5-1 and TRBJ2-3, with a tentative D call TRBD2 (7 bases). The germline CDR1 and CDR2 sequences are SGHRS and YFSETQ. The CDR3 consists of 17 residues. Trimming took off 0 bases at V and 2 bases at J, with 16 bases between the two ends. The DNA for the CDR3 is TGCGCCAGCAGCTTGGGGTCGGGGGGCCACTACACAGATACGCAGTATTTT. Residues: CASSLGSGGHYTDTQYF.

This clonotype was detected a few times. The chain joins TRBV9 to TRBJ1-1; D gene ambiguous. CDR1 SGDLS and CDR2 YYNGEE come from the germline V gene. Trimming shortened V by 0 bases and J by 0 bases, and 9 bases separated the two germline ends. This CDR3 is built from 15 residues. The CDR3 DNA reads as TGTGCCAGCAGCGTAGGGGTCAACTTGAACACTGAAGCTTTCTTT. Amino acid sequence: CASSVGVNLNTEAFF. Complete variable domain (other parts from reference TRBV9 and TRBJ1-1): DSGVTQTPKHLITATGQRVTLRCSPRSGDLSVYWYQQSLDQGLQFLIQYYNGEERAKGNILERFSAQQFPDLHSELNLSSLELGDSALYFCASSVGVNLNTEAFFGQGTRLTVV.

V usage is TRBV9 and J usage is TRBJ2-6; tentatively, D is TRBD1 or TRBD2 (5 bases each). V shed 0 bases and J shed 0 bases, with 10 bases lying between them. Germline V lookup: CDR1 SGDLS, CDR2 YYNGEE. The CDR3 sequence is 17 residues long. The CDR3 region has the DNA TGTGCCAGCAGCGTAGCTTGGGGGAACTCTGGGGCCAACGTCCTGACTTTC. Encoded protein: CASSVAWGNSGANVLTF.

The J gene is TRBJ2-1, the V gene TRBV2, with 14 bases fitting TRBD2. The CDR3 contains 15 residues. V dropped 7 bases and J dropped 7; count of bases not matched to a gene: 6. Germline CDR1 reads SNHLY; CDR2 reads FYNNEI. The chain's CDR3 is CASTRTSGGRNEQFF. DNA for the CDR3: TGTGCCAGCACTCGGACTAGCGGGGGGAGGAATGAGCAGTTCTTC.

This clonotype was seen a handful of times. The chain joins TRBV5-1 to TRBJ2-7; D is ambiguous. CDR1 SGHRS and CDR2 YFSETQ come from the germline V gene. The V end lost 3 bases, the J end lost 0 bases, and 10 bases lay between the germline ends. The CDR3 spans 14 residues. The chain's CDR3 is CASSSFSSSYEQYF. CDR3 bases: TGCGCCAGCAGCTCCTTCTCCAGCTCCTACGAGCAGTACTTC.

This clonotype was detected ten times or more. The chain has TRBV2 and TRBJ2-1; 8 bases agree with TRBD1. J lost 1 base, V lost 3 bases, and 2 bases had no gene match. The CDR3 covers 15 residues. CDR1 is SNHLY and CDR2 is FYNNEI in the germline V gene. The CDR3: CASSDRDRSYNEQFF. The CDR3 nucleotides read TGTGCCAGCAGTGATCGGGACAGGTCCTACAATGAGCAGTTCTTC.

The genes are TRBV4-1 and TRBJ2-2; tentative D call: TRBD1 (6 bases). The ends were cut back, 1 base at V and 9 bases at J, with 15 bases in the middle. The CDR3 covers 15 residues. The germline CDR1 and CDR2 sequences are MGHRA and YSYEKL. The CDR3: CASSQAAGASRELFF. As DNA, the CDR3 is TGCGCCAGCAGCCAAGCGGCAGGGGCCTCCAGGGAGCTGTTTTTT.

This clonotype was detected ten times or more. CDR3 protein: CASRGLHLAVGNEQFF. CDR3 in DNA: TGTGCCAGCAGGGGGCTTCATCTAGCCGTAGGCAATGAGCAGTTCTTC. The J gene is TRBJ2-1, the V gene TRBV2; the D call may be TRBD1 or TRBD2 (5 bases each). Trimming removed 6 bases at V and 6 bases at J, with 21 bases between. The germline V gene has CDR1 SNHLY and CDR2 FYNNEI. This CDR3 has 16 residues.

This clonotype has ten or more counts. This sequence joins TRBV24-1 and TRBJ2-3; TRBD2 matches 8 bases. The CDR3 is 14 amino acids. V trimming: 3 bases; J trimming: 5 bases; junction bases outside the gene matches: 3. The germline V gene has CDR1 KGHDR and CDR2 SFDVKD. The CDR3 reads CATSDPGRVDTQYF. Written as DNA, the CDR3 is TGTGCCACCAGTGATCCCGGGAGGGTAGATACGCAGTATTTT.

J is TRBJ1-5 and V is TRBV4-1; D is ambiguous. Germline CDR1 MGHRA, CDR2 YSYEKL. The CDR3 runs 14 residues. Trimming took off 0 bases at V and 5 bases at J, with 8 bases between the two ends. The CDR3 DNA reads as TGCGCCAGCAGCCAAGATAATGGGTATCAGCCCCAGCATTTT. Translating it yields CASSQDNGYQPQHF.

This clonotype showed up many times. As DNA, the CDR3 is TGTGCCATCAGTGAATCCGGGACAGACGTTGGGAAACTGTTTTTT. Amino acids: CAISESGTDVGKLFF. The rearrangement joins TRBV10-3 to TRBJ1-4; 7 bases are a match to TRBD1. This CDR3 is built from 15 residues. From germline, CDR1 is ENHRY and CDR2 SYGVKD. J lost 11 bases, V lost 3 bases, and 12 bases had no gene match.

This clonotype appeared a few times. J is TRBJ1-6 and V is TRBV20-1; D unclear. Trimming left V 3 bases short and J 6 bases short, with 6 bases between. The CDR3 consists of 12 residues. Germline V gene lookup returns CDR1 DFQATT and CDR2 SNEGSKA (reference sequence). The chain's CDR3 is CSASGSNSPLHF. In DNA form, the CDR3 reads TGCAGTGCTAGTGGTTCTAATTCACCCCTCCACTTT.

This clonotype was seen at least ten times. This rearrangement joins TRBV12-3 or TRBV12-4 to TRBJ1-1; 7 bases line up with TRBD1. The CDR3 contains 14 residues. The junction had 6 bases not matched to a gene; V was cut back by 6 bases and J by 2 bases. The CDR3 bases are TGTGCCAGCAGGCATGCAGGGGGTAACACTGAAGCTTTCTTT. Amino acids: CASRHAGGNTEAFF.

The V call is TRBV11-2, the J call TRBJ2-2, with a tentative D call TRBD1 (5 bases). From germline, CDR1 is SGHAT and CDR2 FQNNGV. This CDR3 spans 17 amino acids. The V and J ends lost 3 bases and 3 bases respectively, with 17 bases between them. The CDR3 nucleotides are TGTGCCAGCAGCTTTTTCCGTGCAGGACAATACACCGGGGAGCTGTTTTTT. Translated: CASSFFRAGQYTGELFF.

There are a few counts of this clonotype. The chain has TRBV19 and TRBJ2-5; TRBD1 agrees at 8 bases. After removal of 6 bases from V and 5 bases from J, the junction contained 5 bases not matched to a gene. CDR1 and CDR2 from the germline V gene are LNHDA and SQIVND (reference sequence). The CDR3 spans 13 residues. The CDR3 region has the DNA TGTGCCAGTAGGGACAGGGTCACGGAGACCCAGTACTTC. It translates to CASRDRVTETQYF.

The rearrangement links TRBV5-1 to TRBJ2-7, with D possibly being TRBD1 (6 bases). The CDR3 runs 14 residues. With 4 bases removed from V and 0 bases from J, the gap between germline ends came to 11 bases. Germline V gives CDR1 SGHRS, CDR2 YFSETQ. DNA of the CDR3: TGCGCCAGCAGCGGGGACACTAGCTCCTACGAGCAGTACTTC. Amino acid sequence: CASSGDTSSYEQYF.

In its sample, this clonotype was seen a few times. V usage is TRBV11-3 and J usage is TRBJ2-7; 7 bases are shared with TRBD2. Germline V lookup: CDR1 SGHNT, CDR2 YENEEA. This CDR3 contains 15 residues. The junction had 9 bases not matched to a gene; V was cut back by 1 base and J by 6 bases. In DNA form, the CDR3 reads TGTGCCAGCAGCTTAGTAGTGGGCGGGGGAGCCGAGCAGTACTTC. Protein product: CASSLVVGGGAEQYF.

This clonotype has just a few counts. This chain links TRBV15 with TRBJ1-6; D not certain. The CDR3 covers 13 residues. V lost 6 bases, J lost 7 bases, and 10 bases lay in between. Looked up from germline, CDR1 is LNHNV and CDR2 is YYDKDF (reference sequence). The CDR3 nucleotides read TGTGCCACCAGGGGTACGGGAAATTCACCCCTCCACTTT. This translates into CATRGTGNSPLHF.

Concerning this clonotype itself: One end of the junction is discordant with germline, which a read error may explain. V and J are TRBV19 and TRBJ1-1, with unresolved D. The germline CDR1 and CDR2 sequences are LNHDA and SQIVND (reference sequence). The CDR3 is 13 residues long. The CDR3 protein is CACSISMNTEAFF. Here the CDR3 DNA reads TGTGCCTGTAGTATAAGCATGAACACTGAAGCTTTCTTT.

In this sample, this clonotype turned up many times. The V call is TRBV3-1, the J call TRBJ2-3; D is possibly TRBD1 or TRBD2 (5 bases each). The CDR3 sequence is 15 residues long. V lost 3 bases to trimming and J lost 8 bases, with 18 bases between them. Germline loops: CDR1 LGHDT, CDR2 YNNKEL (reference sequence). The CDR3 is CASSHGLSGGGTQYF. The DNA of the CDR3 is TGTGCCAGCAGCCACGGACTGTCGGGTGGGGGTACGCAGTATTTT.

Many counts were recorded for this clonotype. This CDR3 reads CASSELSGGAPYGYTF. The DNA of the CDR3 is TGTGCCAGCAGTGAATTATCAGGGGGCGCGCCCTATGGCTACACCTTC. This chain connects TRBV6-1 to TRBJ1-2; TRBD1 matches 8 bases. The germline CDR1 and CDR2 sequences are MNHNS and SASEGT. This CDR3 region has 16 residues. V shed 2 bases and J 4 bases; nucleotides not matched to a gene: 9.

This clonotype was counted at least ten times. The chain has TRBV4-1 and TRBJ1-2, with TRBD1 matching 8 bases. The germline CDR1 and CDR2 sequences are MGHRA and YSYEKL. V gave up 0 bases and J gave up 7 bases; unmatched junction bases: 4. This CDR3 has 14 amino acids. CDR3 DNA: TGCGCCAGCAGCCAAGAGGACAGGGTTGGTGGCTACACCTTC. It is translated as CASSQEDRVGGYTF.

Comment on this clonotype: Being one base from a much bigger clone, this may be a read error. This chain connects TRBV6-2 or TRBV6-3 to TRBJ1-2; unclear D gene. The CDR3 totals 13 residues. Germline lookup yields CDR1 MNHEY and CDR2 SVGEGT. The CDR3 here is CASSETEDYGCTF. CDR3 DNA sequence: TGTGCCAGCAGCGAAACAGAAGACTATGGCTGCACCTTC.

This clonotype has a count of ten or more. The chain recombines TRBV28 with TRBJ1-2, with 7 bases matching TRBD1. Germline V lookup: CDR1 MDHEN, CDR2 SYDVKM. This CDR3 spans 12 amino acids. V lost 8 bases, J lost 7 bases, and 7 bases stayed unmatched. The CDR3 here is CASQTGLSGYTF. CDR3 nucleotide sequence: TGTGCCAGCCAGACAGGGTTAAGTGGCTACACCTTC.

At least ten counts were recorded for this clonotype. CDR3 region: CASSQGPRGAGELFF. The DNA of the CDR3 is TGTGCCAGCAGCCAAGGTCCTCGGGGGGCCGGGGAGCTGTTTTTT. J is TRBJ2-2 and V is TRBV3-1, with TRBD2 matching 7 bases. CDR1 and CDR2 (germline): LGHDT, YNNKEL (reference sequence). The CDR3 length is 15 residues. The V and J ends lost 1 base and 6 bases, in that order; junction bases with no gene match: 5.

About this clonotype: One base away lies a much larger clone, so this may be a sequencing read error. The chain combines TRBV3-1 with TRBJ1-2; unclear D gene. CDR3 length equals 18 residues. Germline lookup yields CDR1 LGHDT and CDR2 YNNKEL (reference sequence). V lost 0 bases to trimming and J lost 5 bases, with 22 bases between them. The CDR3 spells CASSQDLAVRGYRYGYTF. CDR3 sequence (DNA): TGTGCCAGCAGCCAAGATCTGGCGGTTAGAGGCTACCGTTATGGCTACACCTTC.